Listed below are T cell receptor beta chains from one sample, sequenced in a study of vaccination and CD4 T cells after COVID-19. No cognate antigen is known for these TCRs. Via MiXCR, TCRdb re-called the PCR reads, giving one row per CDR3 protein. This sample has approximately 15,000 distinct CDR3 sequences, with about 55% found just once. Sequences were derived from CD4+ T cells from blood, cultured in vitro, sampled before SARS-CoV-2 vaccination. The receptor source for this set is a human donor who had recovered from COVID-19. CDR3s include the opening cysteine and the closing phenylalanine or tryptophan. The D gene is left open where the match is weak. Clone size appears in some rows only: once, few, many, or a class for an expanded clone.

J gene	D gene	clone size	V gene	CDR3 protein	CDR3 DNA
TRBJ2-5	.	.	TRBV11-3	CASSFMVSAQETQYF	TGTGCCAGCAGCTTTATGGTGTCAGCCCAAGAGACCCAGTACTTC
TRBJ2-6	.	.	TRBV5-4	CASSLWRGASGANVLTF	TGTGCCAGCAGCTTGTGGCGGGGCGCCTCTGGGGCCAACGTCCTGACTTTC
TRBJ2-7	.	.	TRBV19	CASSIASRGGSYEQYF	TGTGCCAGTAGTATAGCCAGCAGAGGGGGGTCCTACGAGCAGTACTTC
TRBJ2-3	TRBD1	.	TRBV12-3/TRBV12-4	CASSGQGTDTQYF	TGTGCCAGCAGTGGACAGGGCACAGATACGCAGTATTTT
TRBJ1-6	.	.	TRBV20-1	CSARDPGKVSPLHF	TGCAGTGCTAGAGATCCAGGGAAGGTTTCACCCCTCCACTTT
TRBJ2-7	TRBD2	once	TRBV7-2	CASTRGLVFEQYF	TGTGCCAGCACCCGGGGACTAGTATTCGAGCAGTACTTC
TRBJ1-1	.	.	TRBV20-1	CSARLDNMNTEAFF	TGCAGTGCCCGACTAGACAACATGAACACTGAAGCTTTCTTT
TRBJ2-1	TRBD2	.	TRBV6-5	CASSSGLAGGPHYNEQFF	TGTGCCAGCAGTTCGGGGCTAGCGGGAGGGCCCCACTACAATGAGCAGTTCTTC
TRBJ1-1	.	once	TRBV29-1	CSAARTNTEAFF	TGCAGCGCAGCTCGGACGAACACTGAAGCTTTCTTT
TRBJ1-6	.	.	TRBV2	CASTPQKRNSPLHF	TGTGCCAGCACCCCCCAGAAGCGGAATTCACCCCTCCACTTT
TRBJ1-5	.	.	TRBV20-1	CSANRAGGNQPQHF	TGCAGTGCCAACCGGGCAGGGGGCAATCAGCCCCAGCATTTT
TRBJ2-2	TRBD1	.	TRBV2	CASSQTGGNTGELFF	TGTGCCAGCAGCCAGACAGGGGGCAATACCGGGGAGCTGTTTTTT
TRBJ2-7	.	.	TRBV6-1	CASSQDSYLMSSYEQYF	TGTGCCAGCAGCCAAGACAGCTACCTGATGAGCTCCTACGAGCAGTACTTC
TRBJ1-2	.	.	TRBV20-1	CSARDSGNGYGYTF	TGCAGTGCTAGAGATTCGGGGAATGGGTATGGCTACACCTTC
TRBJ1-5	TRBD1	few	TRBV20-1	CSATRQGSQPQHF	TGCAGTGCTACAAGACAGGGGAGTCAGCCCCAGCATTTT
TRBJ2-3	.	.	TRBV20-1	CSARDYSSTDTQYF	TGCAGTGCTAGGGACTATTCTAGCACAGATACGCAGTATTTT
TRBJ1-2	.	few	TRBV6-1	CASSERMGVPNYGYTF	TGTGCCAGCAGTGAAAGGATGGGGGTTCCTAACTATGGCTACACCTTC
TRBJ1-2	TRBD1	.	TRBV6-1	CAGSDREFNYGYTF	TGTGCCGGCAGCGACAGGGAGTTTAACTATGGCTACACCTTC
TRBJ1-2	TRBD1	.	TRBV2	CASSEGRGNGYTF	TGTGCCAGCAGTGAAGGCAGGGGGAATGGCTACACCTTC
TRBJ2-2	.	.	TRBV19	CASSDTPGELFF	TGTGCCAGTAGTGACACCCCCGGGGAGCTGTTTTTT
TRBJ1-3	.	.	TRBV20-1	CSADRLGNTIYF	TGCAGTGCTGACAGGCTAGGCAACACCATATATTTT
TRBJ1-5	.	few	TRBV27	CASSATPSGQPQHF	TGTGCCAGCAGTGCCACTCCATCTGGTCAGCCCCAGCATTTT
TRBJ2-7	TRBD2	.	TRBV10-3	CAISDQAGVDEQYF	TGTGCCATCAGTGATCAAGCGGGAGTCGACGAGCAGTACTTC
TRBJ2-7	TRBD2	.	TRBV20-1	CSASYTSGRNEQYF	TGCAGTGCGAGCTACACTAGCGGGAGAAACGAGCAGTACTTC
TRBJ1-1	TRBD1	.	TRBV20-1	CSARPGTGDTEAFF	TGCAGTGCGCGACCCGGGACAGGGGACACTGAAGCTTTCTTT
TRBJ2-3	.	.	TRBV7-2	CASSPQAHTQYF	TGTGCCAGCAGCCCCCAAGCGCATACGCAGTATTTT
TRBJ1-1	.	.	TRBV18	CASSPDQNTEAFF	TGTGCCAGCTCACCAGACCAGAACACTGAAGCTTTCTTT
TRBJ1-3	.	.	TRBV6-1	CASSPHGRVSGNTIYF	TGTGCCAGCAGTCCCCATGGCAGGGTCTCTGGAAACACCATATATTTT
TRBJ1-5	.	.	TRBV5-6	CASSLGASNQPQHF	TGTGCCAGCAGCTTGGGGGCTAGCAATCAGCCCCAGCATTTT
TRBJ2-1	.	.	TRBV20-1	CSARDRLGGSYNEQFF	TGCAGTGCTAGAGATCGGTTGGGGGGCTCCTACAATGAGCAGTTCTTC
TRBJ2-7	.	once	TRBV12-3/TRBV12-4	CASSFRGEQYF	TGTGCCAGCAGTTTTAGGGGGGAGCAGTACTTC
TRBJ1-2	.	few	TRBV30	CAWSVGVTGGYTF	TGTGCCTGGAGTGTGGGTGTAACGGGTGGCTACACCTTC
TRBJ1-6	.	.	TRBV11-2	CASSLRGSYNSPLHF	TGTGCCAGCAGCTTACGTGGCAGTTACAATTCACCCCTCCACTTT
TRBJ1-5	.	.	TRBV20-1	CSASRDALGGNQPQHF	TGCAGTGCCTCCAGGGACGCCCTTGGGGGCAATCAGCCCCAGCATTTT
TRBJ1-1	.	.	TRBV21-1	CASRRTGLNTEAFF	TGTGCCAGCAGGAGGACAGGGTTGAACACTGAAGCTTTCTTT
TRBJ2-1	TRBD2	.	TRBV28	CASPKLRSGTSIYNEQFF	TGTGCCAGCCCGAAACTCAGGTCCGGGACTAGCATATACAATGAGCAGTTCTTC
TRBJ2-7	TRBD1	.	TRBV28	CASSLVRGDRGHEQYF	TGTGCCAGCAGTTTAGTGCGGGGGGACAGGGGCCACGAGCAGTACTTC
TRBJ2-5	.	.	TRBV28	CASSPNQQETQYF	TGTGCCAGCAGTCCCAATCAGCAAGAGACCCAGTACTTC
TRBJ1-1	TRBD1	.	TRBV6-2/TRBV6-3	CASSIPGQVNTEAFF	TGTGCCAGCAGTATCCCAGGACAGGTGAACACTGAAGCTTTCTTT
TRBJ2-7	TRBD1	.	TRBV2	CASTDRVTEQYF	TGTGCCAGCACGGACAGGGTCACCGAGCAGTACTTC
TRBJ1-1	TRBD1	.	TRBV20-1	CSAWGQDREAFF	TGCAGTGCCTGGGGACAGGATCGTGAAGCTTTCTTT
TRBJ1-6	.	.	TRBV7-2	CASSWGFAPNSPLHF	TGTGCCAGCAGCTGGGGGTTCGCGCCTAATTCACCCCTCCACTTT
TRBJ2-3	TRBD2	few	TRBV20-1	CSARDARRETDTQYF	TGCAGTGCTAGAGATGCGCGGCGGGAGACAGATACGCAGTATTTT